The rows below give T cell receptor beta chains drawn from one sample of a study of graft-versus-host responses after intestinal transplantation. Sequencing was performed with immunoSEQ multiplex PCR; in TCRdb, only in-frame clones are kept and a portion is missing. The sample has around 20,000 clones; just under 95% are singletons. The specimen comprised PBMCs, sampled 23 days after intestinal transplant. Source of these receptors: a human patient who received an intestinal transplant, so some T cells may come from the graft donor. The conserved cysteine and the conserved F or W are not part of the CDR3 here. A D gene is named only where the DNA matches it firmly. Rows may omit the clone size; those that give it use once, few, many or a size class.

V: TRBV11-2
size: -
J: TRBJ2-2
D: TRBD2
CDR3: ASSLGAGDGELF

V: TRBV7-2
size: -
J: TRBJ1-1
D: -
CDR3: ASSLVQGTEAF

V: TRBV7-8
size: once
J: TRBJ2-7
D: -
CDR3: ASSKNQRLADYEQY

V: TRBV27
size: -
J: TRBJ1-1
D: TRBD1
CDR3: ASSEDRENTEAF

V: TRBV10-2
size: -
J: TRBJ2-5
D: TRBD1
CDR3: ASSEDRGVGETQY

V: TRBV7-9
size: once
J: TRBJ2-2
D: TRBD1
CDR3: ASSAMTGFNTGELF

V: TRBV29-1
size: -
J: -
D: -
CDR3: SVGRWAASYEQY

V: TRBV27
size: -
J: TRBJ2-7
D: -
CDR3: ASSFQGLSYEQY

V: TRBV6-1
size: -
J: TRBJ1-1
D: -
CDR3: ASSLGGGLAEAF

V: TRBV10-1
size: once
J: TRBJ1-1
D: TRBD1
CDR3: ASSEAGQGTTEAF

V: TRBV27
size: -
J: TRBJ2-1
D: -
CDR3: ASSSIGGTYNEQF

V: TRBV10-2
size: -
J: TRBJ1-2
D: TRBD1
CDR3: ASRTGPEDYGYT

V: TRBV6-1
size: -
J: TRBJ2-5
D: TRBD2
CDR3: ASSVSYWGGNQETQY

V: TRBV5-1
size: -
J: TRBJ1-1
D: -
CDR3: ASSLAPGYPNTEAF

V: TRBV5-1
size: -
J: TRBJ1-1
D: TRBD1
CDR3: ASSLGRGRLETEAF

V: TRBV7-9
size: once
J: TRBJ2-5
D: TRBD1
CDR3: ASSLSGTGEETQY

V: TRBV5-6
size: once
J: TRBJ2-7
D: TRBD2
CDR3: ASSLWEGRPYEQY

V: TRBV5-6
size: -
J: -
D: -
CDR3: ASSLLWDWTTYEQY

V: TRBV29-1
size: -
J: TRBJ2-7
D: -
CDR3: SAEVGTRASSYEQY

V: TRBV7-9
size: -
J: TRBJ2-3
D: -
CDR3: ASGATDTQY

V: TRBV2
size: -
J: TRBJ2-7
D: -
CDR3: ASSDPSYEQY

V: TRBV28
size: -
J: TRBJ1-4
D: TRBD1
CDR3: ASSSRVGTGVEKLF

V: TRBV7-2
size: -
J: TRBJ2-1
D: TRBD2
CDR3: ASNIRSGRAYNEQF

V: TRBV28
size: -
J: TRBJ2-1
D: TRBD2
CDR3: ASSPLAGEVHEQF

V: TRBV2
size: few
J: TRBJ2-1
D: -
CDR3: ASTPGHEQF

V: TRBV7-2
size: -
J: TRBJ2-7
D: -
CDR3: ASSLAYGSYEQY

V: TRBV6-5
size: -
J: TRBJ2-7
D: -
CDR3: ASSYLFGSYEQY

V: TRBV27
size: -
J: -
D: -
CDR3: AIRLLAGQATYEQY

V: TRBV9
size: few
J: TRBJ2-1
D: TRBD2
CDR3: ASSVGLAEYNEQF

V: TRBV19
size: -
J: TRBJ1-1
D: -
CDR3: ASTPGQGGTEAF

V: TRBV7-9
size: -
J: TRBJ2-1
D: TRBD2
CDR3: ASSLGVSGGDEQF

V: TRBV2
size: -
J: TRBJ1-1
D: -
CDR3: ASKFLATQVLNTEAF

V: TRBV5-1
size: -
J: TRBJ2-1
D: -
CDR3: ASSLGVEQF

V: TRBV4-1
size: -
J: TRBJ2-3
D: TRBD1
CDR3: ASSQSFGDRVPPAGPDTQY

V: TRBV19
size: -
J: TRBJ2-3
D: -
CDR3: ASSILQVGTDTQY

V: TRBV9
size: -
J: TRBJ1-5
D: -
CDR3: ASSADAGNQPQH

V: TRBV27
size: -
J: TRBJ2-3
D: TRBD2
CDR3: ASSAGGLAGEGTSTDTQY

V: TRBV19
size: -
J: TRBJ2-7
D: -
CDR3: ASSIEPTYEQY

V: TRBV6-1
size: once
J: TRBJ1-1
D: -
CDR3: ASSEDPSGAEAF

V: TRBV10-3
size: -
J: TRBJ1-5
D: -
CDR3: AISEMGANQPQH

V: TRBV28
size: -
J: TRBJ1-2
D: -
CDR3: ASSRDRAQPNYGYT

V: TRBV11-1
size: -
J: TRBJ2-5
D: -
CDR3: ASSSRVIETQY

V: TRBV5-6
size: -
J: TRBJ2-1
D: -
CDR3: ASSLGYRGGYNEQF

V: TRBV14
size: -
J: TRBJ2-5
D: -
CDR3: ASSQALGRELVQETQY

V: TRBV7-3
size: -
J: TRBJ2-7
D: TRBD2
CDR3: ASSLAGGGARDEQY

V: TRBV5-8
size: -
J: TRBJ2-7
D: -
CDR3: ASSFRGLPYYEQY

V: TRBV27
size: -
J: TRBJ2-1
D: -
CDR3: ASSPGYEQF

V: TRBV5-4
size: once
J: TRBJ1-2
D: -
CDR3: ASSFSHGASYGYT

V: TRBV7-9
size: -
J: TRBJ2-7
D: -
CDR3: ASSHAAGIYEQY

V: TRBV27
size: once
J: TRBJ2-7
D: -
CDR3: ASSLSRSSGDEQY

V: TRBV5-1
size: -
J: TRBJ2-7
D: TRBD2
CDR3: ASSIGLAGGPIHEQY

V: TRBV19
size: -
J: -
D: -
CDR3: ASSIPSRDYEQY

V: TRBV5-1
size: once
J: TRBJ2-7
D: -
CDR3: ASSLYREVSYEQY

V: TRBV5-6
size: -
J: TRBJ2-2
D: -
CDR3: ASSLGGPSTGELF

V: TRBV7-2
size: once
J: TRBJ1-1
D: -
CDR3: ASSLDGRENTEAF